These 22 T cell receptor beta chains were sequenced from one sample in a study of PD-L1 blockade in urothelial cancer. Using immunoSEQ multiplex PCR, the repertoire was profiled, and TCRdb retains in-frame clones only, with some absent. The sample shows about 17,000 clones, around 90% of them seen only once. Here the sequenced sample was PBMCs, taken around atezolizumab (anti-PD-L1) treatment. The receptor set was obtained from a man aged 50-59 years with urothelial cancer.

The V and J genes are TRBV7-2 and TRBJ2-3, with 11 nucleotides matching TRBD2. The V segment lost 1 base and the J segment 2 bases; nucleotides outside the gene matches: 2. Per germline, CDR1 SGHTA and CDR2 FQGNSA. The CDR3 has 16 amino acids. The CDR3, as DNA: TGTGCCAGCAGCTTAGGACTAGCGGGACTCACAGATACGCAGTATTTT. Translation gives CASSLGLAGLTDTQYF.

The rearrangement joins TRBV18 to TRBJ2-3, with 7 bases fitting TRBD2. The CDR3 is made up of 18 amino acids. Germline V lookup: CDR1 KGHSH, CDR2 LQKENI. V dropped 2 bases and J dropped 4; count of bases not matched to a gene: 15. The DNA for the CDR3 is TGTGCCAGCTCACCAACTATCGGGTGGGAGGGCCCATCAGATACGCAGTATTTT. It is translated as CASSPTIGWEGPSDTQYF.

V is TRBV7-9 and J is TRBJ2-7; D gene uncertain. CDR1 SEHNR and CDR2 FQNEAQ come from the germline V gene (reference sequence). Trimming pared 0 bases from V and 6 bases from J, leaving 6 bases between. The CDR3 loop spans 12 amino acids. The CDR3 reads CASSLATGEQYF. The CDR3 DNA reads TGTGCCAGCAGCTTAGCGACTGGCGAGCAGTACTTC.

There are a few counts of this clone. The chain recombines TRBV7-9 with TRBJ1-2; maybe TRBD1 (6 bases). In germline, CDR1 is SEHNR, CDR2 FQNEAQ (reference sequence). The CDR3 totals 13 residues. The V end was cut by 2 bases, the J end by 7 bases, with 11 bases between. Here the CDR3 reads CASSLQGQSGYTF. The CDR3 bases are TGTGCCAGCAGCTTACAGGGGCAAAGTGGCTACACCTTC.

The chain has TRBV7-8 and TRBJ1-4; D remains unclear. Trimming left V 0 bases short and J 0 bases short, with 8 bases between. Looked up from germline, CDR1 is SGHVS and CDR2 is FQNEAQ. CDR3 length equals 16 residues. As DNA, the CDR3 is TGTGCCAGCAGCTTAGCGTCGGTTGCAACTAATGAAAAACTGTTTTTT. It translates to CASSLASVATNEKLFF.

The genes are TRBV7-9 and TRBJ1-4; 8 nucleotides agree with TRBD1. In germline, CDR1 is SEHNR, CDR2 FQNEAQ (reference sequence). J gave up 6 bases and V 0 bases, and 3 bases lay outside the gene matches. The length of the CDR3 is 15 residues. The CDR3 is CASSLALTGDEKLFF. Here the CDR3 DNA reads TGTGCCAGCAGCTTAGCGCTGACAGGGGATGAAAAACTGTTTTTT.

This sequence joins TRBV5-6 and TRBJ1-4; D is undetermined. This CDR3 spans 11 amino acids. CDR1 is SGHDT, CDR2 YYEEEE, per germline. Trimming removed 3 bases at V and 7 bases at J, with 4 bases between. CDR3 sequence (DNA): TGTGCCAGCAGCTCGGGTGAAAAACTGTTTTTT. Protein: CASSSGEKLFF.

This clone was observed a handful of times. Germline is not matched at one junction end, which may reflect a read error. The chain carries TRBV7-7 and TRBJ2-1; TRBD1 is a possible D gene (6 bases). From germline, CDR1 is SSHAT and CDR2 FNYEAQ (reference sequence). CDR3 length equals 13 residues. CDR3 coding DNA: TGTGCTAGCAGCACCGGACAGCTTAATGAGCAGTTCTTC. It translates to CASSTGQLNEQFF.

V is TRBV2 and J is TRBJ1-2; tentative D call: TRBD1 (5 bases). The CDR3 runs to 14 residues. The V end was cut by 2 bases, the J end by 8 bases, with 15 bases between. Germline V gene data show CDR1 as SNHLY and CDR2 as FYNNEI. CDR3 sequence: CASSESARVEGYTF. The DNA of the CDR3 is TGTGCCAGCAGTGAATCGGCCAGGGTTGAAGGCTACACCTTC.

CDR3 in amino acids: CASSLGGPREQYF. The CDR3 coding sequence is TGTGCCAGCAGTTTAGGGGGCCCCAGAGAGCAGTACTTC. This chain uses TRBV27 with TRBJ2-7; D is possibly TRBD1 (6 bases). Trimming left V 2 bases short and J 7 bases short, with 12 bases between. This CDR3 has 13 amino acids. Germline V gives CDR1 MNHEY, CDR2 SMNVEV (reference sequence).

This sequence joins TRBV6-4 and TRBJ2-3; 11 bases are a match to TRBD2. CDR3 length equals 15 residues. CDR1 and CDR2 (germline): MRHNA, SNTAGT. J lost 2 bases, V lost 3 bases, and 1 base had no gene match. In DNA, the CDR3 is TGTGCCAGCAGTGAGGGACTAGCGGACACAGATACGCAGTATTTT. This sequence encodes CASSEGLADTDTQYF.

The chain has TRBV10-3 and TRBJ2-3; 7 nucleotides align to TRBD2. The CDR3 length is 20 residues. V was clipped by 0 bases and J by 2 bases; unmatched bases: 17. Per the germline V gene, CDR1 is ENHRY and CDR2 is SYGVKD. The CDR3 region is CAISESPVRGGALVTDTQYF. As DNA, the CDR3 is TGTGCCATCAGTGAGTCGCCGGTGAGGGGAGGGGCCCTAGTCACAGATACGCAGTATTTT.

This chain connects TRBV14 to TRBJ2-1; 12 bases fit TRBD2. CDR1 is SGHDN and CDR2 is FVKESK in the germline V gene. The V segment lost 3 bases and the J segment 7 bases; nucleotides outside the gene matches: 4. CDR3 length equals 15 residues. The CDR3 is CASSHWTSGMNEQFF. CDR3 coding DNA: TGTGCCAGCAGCCACTGGACTAGCGGGATGAATGAGCAGTTCTTC.

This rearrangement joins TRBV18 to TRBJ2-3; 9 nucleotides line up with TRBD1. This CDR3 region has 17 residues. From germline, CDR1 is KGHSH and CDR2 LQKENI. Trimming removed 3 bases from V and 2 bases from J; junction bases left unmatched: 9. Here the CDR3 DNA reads TGTGCCAGCTCACCCATCCCCGGGACAGGGATCACAGATACGCAGTATTTT. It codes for CASSPIPGTGITDTQYF.

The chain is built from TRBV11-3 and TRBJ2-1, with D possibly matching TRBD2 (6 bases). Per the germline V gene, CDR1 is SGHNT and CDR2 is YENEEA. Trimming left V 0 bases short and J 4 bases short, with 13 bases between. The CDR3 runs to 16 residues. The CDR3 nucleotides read TGTGCCAGCAGCTTAGATCTGGCGGGGCCTTACAATGAGCAGTTCTTC. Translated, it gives CASSLDLAGPYNEQFF.

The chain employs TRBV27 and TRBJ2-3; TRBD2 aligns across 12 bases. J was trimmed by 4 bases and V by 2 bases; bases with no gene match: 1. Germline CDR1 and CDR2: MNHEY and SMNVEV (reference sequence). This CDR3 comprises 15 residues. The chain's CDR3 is CASSLGLAGSDTQYF. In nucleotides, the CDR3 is TGTGCCAGCAGTTTAGGACTAGCGGGATCAGATACGCAGTATTTT.

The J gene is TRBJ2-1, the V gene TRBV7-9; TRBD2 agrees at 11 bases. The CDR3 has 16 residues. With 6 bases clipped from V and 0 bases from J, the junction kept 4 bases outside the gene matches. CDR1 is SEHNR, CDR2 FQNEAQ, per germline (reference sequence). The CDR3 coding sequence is TGTGCCAGCAGTTTTAGCGGGGGGGCCTCCTACAATGAGCAGTTCTTC. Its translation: CASSFSGGASYNEQFF.

The CDR3 DNA is TGTGCCAGCAGAGAGACAGGGAGCGGTTACAATGAGCAGTTCTTC. Amino acid sequence: CASRETGSGYNEQFF. The chain recombines TRBV6-1 with TRBJ2-1; TRBD1 aligns across 7 bases. The CDR3 consists of 15 residues. CDR1 is MNHNS and CDR2 is SASEGT in the germline V gene. V was clipped by 6 bases and J by 4 bases; unmatched bases: 9.

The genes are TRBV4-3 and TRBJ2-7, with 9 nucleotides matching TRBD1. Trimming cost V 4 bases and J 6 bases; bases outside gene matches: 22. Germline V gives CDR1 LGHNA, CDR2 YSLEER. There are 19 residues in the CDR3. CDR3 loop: CASSPGGMGQGATSVEQYF. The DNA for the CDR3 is TGCGCCAGCAGCCCCGGGGGAATGGGACAGGGAGCCACTTCCGTCGAGCAGTACTTC.

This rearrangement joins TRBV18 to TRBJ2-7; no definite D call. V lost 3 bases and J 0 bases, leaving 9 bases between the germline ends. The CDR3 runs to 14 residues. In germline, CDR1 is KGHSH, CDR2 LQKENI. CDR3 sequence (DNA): TGTGCCAGCTCACCTCTCAAGAGCTCCTACGAGCAGTACTTC. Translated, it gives CASSPLKSSYEQYF.

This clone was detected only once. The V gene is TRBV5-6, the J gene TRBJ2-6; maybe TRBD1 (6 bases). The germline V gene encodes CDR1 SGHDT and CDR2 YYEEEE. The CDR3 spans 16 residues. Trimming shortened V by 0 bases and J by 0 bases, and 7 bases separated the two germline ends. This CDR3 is CASSLDRASGANVLTF. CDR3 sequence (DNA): TGTGCCAGCAGCTTGGACAGGGCCTCTGGGGCCAACGTCCTGACTTTC.

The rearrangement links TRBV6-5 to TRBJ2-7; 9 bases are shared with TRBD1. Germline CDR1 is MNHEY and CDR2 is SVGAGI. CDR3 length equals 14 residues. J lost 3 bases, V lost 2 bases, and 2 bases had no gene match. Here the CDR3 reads CASSYAGQGYEQYF. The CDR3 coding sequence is TGTGCCAGCAGTTACGCGGGACAGGGCTACGAGCAGTACTTC.